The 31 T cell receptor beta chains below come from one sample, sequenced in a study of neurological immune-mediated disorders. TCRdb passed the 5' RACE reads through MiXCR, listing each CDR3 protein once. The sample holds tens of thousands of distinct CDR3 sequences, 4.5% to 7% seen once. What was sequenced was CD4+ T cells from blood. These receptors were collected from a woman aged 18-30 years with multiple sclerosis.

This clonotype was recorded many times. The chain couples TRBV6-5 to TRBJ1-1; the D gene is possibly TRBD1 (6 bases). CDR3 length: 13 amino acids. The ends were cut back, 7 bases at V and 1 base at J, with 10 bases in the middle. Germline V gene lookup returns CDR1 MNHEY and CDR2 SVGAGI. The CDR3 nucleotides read TGTGCCAGCACAACGGGACAGAACACTGAAGCTTTCTTT. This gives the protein CASTTGQNTEAFF.

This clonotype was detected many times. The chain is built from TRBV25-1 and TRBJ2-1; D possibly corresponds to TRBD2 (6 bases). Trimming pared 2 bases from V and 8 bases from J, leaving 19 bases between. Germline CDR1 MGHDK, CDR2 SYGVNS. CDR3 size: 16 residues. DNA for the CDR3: TGTGCCAGCAGTGAACGGGGCGGGGCCGTGGACTATGAGCAGTTCTTC. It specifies CASSERGGAVDYEQFF.

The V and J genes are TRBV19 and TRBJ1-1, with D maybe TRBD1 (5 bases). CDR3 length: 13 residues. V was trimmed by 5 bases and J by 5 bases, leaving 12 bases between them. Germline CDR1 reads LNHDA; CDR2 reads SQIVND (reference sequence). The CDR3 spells CASSGGRRTEAFF. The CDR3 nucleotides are TGTGCCAGTAGTGGGGGGAGGCGGACTGAAGCTTTCTTT.

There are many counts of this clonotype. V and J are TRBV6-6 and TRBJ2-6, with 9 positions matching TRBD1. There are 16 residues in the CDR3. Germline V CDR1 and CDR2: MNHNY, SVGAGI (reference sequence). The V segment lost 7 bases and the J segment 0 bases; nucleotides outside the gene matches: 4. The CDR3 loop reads CASTGTGSSGANVLTF. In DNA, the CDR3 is TGTGCCAGCACAGGGACAGGGTCCTCTGGGGCCAACGTCCTGACTTTC.

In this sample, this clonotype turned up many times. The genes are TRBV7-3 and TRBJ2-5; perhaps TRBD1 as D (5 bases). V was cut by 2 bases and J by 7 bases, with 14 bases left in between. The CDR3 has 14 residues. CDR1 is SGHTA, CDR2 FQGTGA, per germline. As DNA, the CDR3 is TGTGCCAGCAGCTTAGGTGGGCCAACAGGGACCCAGTACTTC. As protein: CASSLGGPTGTQYF.

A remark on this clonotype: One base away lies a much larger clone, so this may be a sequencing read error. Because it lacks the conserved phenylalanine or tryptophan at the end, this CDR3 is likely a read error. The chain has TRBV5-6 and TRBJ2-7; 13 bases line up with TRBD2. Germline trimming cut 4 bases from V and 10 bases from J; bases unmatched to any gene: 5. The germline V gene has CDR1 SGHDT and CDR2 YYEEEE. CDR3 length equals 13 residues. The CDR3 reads CASSPGLAGVQYG. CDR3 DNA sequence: TGTGCCAGCAGCCCCGGACTAGCGGGAGTACAGTACGGC.

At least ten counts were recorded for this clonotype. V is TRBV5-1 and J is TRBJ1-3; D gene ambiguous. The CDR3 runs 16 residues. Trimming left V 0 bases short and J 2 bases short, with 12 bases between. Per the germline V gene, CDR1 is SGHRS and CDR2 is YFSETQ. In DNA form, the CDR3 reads TGCGCCAGCAGCTTGGGGGAAACATGGCCTGGAAACACCATATATTTT. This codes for CASSLGETWPGNTIYF.

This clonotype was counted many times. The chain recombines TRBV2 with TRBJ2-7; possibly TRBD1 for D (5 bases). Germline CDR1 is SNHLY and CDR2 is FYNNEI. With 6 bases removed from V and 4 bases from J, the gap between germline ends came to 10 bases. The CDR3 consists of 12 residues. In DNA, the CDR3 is TGTGCCAGCAGGGGGCTCTTATACGAGCAGTACGTC. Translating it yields CASRGLLYEQYV.

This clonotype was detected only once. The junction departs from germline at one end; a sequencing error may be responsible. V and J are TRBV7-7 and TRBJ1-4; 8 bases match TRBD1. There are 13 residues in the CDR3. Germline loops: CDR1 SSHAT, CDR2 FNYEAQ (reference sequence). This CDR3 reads CASSPDRGEKLFF. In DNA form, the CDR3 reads TGTGCTAGCAGCCCCGACAGGGGTGAAAAACTGTTTTTT.

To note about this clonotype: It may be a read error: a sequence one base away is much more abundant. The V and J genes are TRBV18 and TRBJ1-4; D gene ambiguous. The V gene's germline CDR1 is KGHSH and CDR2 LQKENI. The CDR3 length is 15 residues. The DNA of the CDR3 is TGTACCAGCTCGAACAAGGGTTCCCGGAATGAAAAACTGTTTTTT. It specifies CTSSNKGSRNEKLFF.

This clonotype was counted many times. CDR3 bases: TGTGCCATCAGTGCGGGGCTGACTAGCGGGAGTAGGGAGCAGTTCTTC. Translated: CAISAGLTSGSREQFF. V gene TRBV10-3 combines with J gene TRBJ2-1; 12 positions agree with TRBD2. The germline CDR1 and CDR2 sequences are ENHRY and SYGVKD. J lost 10 bases, V lost 4 bases, and 11 bases had no gene match. The CDR3 consists of 16 residues.

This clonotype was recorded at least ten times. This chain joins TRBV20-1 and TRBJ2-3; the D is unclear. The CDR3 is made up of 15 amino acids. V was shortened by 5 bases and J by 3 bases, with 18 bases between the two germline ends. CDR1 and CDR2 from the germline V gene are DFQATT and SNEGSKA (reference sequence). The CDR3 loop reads CSALRDGLGTDTQYF. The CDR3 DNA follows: TGCAGTGCTTTACGAGACGGGCTCGGGACAGATACGCAGTATTTT.

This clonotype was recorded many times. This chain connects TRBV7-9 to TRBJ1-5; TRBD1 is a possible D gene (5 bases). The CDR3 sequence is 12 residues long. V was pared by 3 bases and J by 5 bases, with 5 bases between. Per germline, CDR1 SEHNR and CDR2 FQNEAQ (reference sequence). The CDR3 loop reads CASSLGDQPQHF. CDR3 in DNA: TGTGCCAGCAGCTTGGGGGATCAGCCCCAGCATTTT.

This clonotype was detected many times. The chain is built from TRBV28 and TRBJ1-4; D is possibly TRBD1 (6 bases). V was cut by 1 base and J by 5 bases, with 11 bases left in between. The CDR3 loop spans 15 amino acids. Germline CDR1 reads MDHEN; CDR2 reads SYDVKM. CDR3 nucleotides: TGTGCCAGCAGTTTATTTTTCCAGGGGAATGAAAAACTGTTTTTT. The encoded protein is CASSLFFQGNEKLFF.

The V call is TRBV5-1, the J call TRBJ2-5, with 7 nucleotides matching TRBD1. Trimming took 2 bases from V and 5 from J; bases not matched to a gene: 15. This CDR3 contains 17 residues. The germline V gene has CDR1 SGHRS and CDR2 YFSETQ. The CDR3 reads CASSFPRQGSGRETQYF. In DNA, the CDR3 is TGCGCCAGCAGCTTTCCAAGACAGGGTTCAGGCCGGGAGACCCAGTACTTC.

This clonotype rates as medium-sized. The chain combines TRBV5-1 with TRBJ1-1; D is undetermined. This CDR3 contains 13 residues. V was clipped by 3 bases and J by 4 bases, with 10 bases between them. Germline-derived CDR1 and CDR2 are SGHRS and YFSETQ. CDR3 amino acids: CASSSQMRTEAFF. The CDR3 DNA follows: TGCGCCAGCAGCTCCCAGATGCGCACTGAAGCTTTCTTT.

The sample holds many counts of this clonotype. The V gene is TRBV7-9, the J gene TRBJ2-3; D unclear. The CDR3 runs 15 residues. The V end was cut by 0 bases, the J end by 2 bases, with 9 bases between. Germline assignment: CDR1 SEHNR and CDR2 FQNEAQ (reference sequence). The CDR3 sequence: CASSLALGSTDTQYF. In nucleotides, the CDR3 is TGTGCCAGCAGCTTAGCGCTTGGGTCCACAGATACGCAGTATTTT. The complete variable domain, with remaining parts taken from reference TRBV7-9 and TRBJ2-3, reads DTGVSQNPRHKITKRGQNVTFRCDPISEHNRLYWYRQTLGQGPEFLTYFQNEAQLEKSRLLSDRFSAERPKGSFSTLEIQRTEQGDSAMYLCASSLALGSTDTQYFGPGTRLTVL.

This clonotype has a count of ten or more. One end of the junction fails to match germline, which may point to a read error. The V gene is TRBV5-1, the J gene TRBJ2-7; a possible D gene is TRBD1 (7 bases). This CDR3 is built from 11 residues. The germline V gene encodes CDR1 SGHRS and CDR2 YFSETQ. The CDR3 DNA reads TGCGCCAGCAGCTTCGCGGGACAGAGACACTTC. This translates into CASSFAGQRHF.

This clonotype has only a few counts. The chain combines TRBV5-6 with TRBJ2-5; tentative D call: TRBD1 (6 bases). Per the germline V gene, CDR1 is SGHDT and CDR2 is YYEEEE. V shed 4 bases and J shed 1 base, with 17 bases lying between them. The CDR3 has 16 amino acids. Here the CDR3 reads CASSPVQGRLQETQYF. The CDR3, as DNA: TGTGCCAGCAGCCCAGTGCAGGGGCGCCTCCAAGAGACCCAGTACTTC.

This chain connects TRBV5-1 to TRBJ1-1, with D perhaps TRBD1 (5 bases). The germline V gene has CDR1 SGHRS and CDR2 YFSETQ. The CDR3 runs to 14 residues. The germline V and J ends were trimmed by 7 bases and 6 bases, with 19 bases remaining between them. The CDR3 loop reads CASPEAGPWAEAFF. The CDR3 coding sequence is TGCGCCAGCCCGGAGGCGGGACCCTGGGCTGAAGCTTTCTTT. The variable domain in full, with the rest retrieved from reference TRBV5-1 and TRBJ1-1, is KAGVTQTPRYLIKTRGQQVTLSCSPISGHRSVSWYQQTPGQGLQFLFEYFSETQRNKGNFPGRFSGRQFSNSRSEMNVSTLELGDSALYLCASPEAGPWAEAFFGQGTRLTVV.

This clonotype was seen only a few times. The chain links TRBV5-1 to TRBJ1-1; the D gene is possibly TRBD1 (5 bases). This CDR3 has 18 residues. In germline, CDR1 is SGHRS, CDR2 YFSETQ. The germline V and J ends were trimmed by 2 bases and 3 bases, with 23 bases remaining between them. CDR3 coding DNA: TGCGCCAGCAGCTTACGACAGAAGGACCCCGTAAAATACACTGAAGCTTTCTTT. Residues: CASSLRQKDPVKYTEAFF.

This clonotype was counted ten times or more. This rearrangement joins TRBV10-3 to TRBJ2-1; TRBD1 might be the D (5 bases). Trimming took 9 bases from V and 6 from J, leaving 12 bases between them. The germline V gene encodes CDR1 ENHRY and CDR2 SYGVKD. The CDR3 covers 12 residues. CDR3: CAMGRGSNEQFF. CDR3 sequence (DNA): TGTGCCATGGGAAGGGGTTCCAATGAGCAGTTCTTC.

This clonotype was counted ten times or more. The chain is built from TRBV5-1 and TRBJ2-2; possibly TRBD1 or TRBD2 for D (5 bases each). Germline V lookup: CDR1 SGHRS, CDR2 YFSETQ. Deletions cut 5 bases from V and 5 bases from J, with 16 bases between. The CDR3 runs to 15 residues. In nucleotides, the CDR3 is TGCGCCAGCAGAACCACCCAAGGGACGACCGGGGAGCTGTTTTTT. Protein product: CASRTTQGTTGELFF.

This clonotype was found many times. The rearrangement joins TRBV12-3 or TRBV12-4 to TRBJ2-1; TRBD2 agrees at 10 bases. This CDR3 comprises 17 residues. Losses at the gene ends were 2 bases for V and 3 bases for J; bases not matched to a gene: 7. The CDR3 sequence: CASSLRSGGAFYNEQFF. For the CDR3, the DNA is TGTGCCAGCAGTTTACGAAGCGGGGGGGCCTTCTACAATGAGCAGTTCTTC.

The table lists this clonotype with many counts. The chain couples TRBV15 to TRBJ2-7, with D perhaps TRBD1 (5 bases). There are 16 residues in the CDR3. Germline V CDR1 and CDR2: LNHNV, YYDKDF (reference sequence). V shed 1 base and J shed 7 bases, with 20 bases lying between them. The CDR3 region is CATSRVLTGRGREQYF. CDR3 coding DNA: TGTGCCACCAGCAGAGTATTAACAGGCCGTGGAAGAGAGCAGTACTTC.

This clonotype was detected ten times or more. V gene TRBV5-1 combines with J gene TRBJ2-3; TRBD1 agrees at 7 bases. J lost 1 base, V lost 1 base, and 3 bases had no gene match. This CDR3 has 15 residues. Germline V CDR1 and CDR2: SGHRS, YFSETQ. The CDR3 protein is CASSLIGTGTDTQYF. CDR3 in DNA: TGCGCCAGCAGCTTGATAGGGACAGGCACAGATACGCAGTATTTT.

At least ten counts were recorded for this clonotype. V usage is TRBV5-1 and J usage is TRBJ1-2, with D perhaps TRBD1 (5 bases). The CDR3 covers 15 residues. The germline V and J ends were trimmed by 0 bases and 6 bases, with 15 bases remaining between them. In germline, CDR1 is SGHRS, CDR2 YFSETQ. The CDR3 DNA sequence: TGCGCCAGCAGCTTGGGATCGGAAAGGGGTCATGGCTACACCTTC. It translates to CASSLGSERGHGYTF.

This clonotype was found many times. The DNA for the CDR3 is TGTGCCAGCAGTGGACAGGGAAGGAATGAGCAGTTCTTC. This translates into CASSGQGRNEQFF. The chain recombines TRBV6-6 with TRBJ2-1, with 8 bases matching TRBD1. CDR3 length: 13 residues. V was pared by 5 bases and J by 7 bases, with 4 bases of the junction left unmatched. In germline, CDR1 is MNHNY, CDR2 SVGAGI (reference sequence).

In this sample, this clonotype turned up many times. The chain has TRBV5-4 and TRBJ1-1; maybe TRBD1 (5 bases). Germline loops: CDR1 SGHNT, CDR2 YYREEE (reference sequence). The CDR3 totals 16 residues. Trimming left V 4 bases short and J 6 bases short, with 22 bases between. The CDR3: CASSPRRQGGSAEAFF. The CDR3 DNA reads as TGTGCCAGCAGCCCACGAAGGCAGGGAGGGAGCGCTGAAGCTTTCTTT.

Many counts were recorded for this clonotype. The CDR3 reads CASSNYRAGANVLTF. CDR3 coding DNA: TGTGCCAGCAGTAATTACAGGGCAGGGGCCAACGTCCTGACTTTC. V is TRBV12-3 or TRBV12-4 and J is TRBJ2-6, with TRBD1 as a possible D gene (6 bases). V was shortened by 5 bases and J by 4 bases, with 12 bases between the two germline ends. The CDR3 is 15 residues long.

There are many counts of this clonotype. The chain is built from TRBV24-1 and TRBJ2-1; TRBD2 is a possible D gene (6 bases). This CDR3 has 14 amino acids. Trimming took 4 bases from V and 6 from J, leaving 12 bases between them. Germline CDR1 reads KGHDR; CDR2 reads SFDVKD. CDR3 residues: CATSDPGTGNEQFF. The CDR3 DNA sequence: TGTGCCACCAGTGACCCCGGGACTGGCAATGAGCAGTTCTTC.